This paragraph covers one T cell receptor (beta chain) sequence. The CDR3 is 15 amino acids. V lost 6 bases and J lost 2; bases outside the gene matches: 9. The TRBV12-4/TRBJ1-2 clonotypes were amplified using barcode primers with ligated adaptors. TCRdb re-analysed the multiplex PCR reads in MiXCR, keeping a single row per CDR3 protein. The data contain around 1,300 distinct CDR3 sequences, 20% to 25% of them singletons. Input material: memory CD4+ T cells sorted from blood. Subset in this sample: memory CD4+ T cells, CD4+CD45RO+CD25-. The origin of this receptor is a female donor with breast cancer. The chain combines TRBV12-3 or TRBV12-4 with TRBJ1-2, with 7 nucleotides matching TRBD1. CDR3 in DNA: TGTGCCAGCAGCATCAGGGACAGAGGAAACTATGGCTACACCTTC. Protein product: CASSIRDRGNYGYTF.